These 5 T cell receptor beta chains were all obtained from the same sample, sequenced in a study of T cell clusters in autoimmune cytopenias. TRB was amplified from about 260 ng of peripheral blood genomic DNA per sample. TRB was amplified by touch-down multiplex PCR, primer pools A and B combined. TCRdb re-called the multiplex PCR reads and gives one entry per CDR3 protein, without DNA. Reported are approximately 12,000 distinct CDR3 sequences; the ten largest clones contain about 2.9%. The sequenced sample was peripheral blood. The receptor source for this set is a human donor with an autoimmune cytopenia or autoimmune hepatitis (not recorded which).

The V and J genes are TRBV5-1 and TRBJ2-6; TCRdb names TRBD1, which stays unverified in the absence of DNA. The V gene's germline CDR1 is SGHRS and CDR2 YFSETQ. The CDR3 runs 18 residues. The CDR3 loop reads CASSVTGQGETGANVLTF.

The chain uses TRBV19 and TRBJ1-1; the TCRdb D gene call, TRBD1, has no DNA to confirm it. The CDR3 is made up of 15 amino acids. Germline CDR1 LNHDA, CDR2 SQIVND (reference sequence). CDR3 residues: CASQPRDSANTEAFF.

The chain is built from TRBV12-3 or TRBV12-4 and TRBJ2-7. The CDR3 is 12 residues long. The CDR3 is CASSLLSREQYF.

This clonotype is identified as medium-sized from frequency. V gene TRBV13 combines with J gene TRBJ2-3; without DNA, the TCRdb call of TRBD2 cannot be checked. The CDR3 extends over 16 amino acids. Per germline, CDR1 PRHDT and CDR2 FYEKMQ (reference sequence). This CDR3 is CASSLLSGESTDTQYF.

The genes are TRBV19 and TRBJ1-4; TCRdb indicates TRBD1, and absent DNA this call remains unverified. Per the germline V gene, CDR1 is LNHDA and CDR2 is SQIVND (reference sequence). The CDR3 extends over 14 amino acids. The CDR3 spells CASLGPPTGEKLFF.